This T cell receptor (beta chain) stems from a study of blood T cell repertoires in COVID-19. Method: immunoSEQ multiplex PCR; TCRdb's copy keeps in-frame clones and lacks some. The sample lists about 200,000 clones; approximately 85% were seen once. CDR1 and CDR2 (germline): SEHNR, FQNEAQ (reference sequence). CDR3 length: 16 amino acids. J gave up 6 bases and V 5 bases, and 9 bases lay outside the gene matches. The clonotype comes from a man between 60 and 75 years old with acute or convalescent COVID-19. The source material was peripheral blood. V is TRBV7-9 and J is TRBJ2-2, with TRBD2 matching 10 bases. CDR3 in DNA: TGTGCCAGCAGCCACCTAGCGGGAGTATCCCCCGGGGAGCTGTTTTTT. It encodes CASSHLAGVSPGELFF.